Shown below are 25 T cell receptor beta chains from a single sample sequenced in a study of cytomegalovirus exposure and HLA in healthy donors. PCR used 60 Vbeta primers and 13 Jbeta primers. Sequencing was performed with immunoSEQ multiplex PCR; in TCRdb, only in-frame clones are kept and a portion is missing. The table records about 180,000 clones, 65% to 85% of them present only once. The sample comprised PBMCs. The source is a girl aged 10 to 17 in good health and CMV-seropositive.

V and J are TRBV6-6 and TRBJ2-4; TRBD2 might be the D (6 bases). The CDR3 runs 16 residues. V dropped 6 bases and J dropped 7 bases, with 22 bases sitting between them. Germline assignment: CDR1 MNHNY and CDR2 SVGAGI (reference sequence). CDR3: CASSFVAEGPGNIQYF. CDR3 sequence (DNA): TGTGCCAGCAGCTTTGTAGCGGAGGGGCCAGGCAACATTCAGTACTTC.

This sequence joins TRBV19 and TRBJ1-5; D is perhaps TRBD1 (5 bases). V lost 5 bases and J 4 bases, leaving 15 bases between the germline ends. From germline, CDR1 is LNHDA and CDR2 SQIVND (reference sequence). CDR3 size: 15 residues. CDR3 loop: CASSLRAGPNQPQHF. The CDR3 bases are TGTGCCAGTAGTCTCCGGGCGGGACCGAATCAGCCCCAGCATTTT. The variable domain in full, with the rest retrieved from reference TRBV19 and TRBJ1-5, is DGGITQSPKYLFRKEGQNVTLSCEQNLNHDAMYWYRQDPGQGLRLIYYSQIVNDFQKGDIAEGYSVSREKKESFPLTVTSAQKNPTAFYLCASSLRAGPNQPQHFGDGTRLSIL.

This clone has more than one count but fewer than ten. The chain uses TRBV27 and TRBJ2-7, with TRBD2 matching 13 bases. CDR3 length equals 15 residues. V was clipped by 5 bases and J by 2 bases; unmatched bases: 3. The germline V gene encodes CDR1 MNHEY and CDR2 SMNVEV (reference sequence). The CDR3 is CASSPGTSGTYEQYF. CDR3 nucleotide sequence: TGTGCCAGCAGTCCCGGGACTAGCGGGACCTACGAGCAGTACTTC.

This clone was counted a few times. V is TRBV18 and J is TRBJ2-7; TRBD2 is a possible D gene (6 bases). The V end was cut by 3 bases, the J end by 7 bases, with 19 bases between. CDR1 is KGHSH and CDR2 is LQKENI in the germline V gene. The CDR3 covers 15 residues. This CDR3 is CASSPEPLPAGEQYF. As DNA, the CDR3 is TGTGCCAGCTCACCTGAACCGCTTCCGGCGGGAGAGCAGTACTTC.

This clone was seen a few times. This chain connects TRBV27 to TRBJ2-7, with D perhaps TRBD2 (6 bases). V lost 8 bases and J lost 3, with 11 bases in between. Looked up from germline, CDR1 is MNHEY and CDR2 is SMNVEV (reference sequence). The CDR3 consists of 12 residues. Here the CDR3 reads CASSGVNYEQYF. Written as DNA, the CDR3 is TGTGCCAGCTCGGGAGTTAACTACGAGCAGTACTTC.

This clone occurred a few times. The chain has TRBV7-2 and TRBJ2-7, with D perhaps TRBD2 (5 bases). Trimming took 6 bases from V and 2 from J, leaving 11 bases between them. The germline V gene has CDR1 SGHTA and CDR2 FQGNSA. The CDR3 totals 13 residues. CDR3 bases: TGTGCCAGCAGTCCGAGCGGCACCTACGAGCAGTACTTC. Translating gives CASSPSGTYEQYF.

The sample holds a few counts of this clone. V and J are TRBV6-5 and TRBJ2-1; D gene unclear. CDR1 and CDR2 (germline): MNHEY, SVGAGI. CDR3 length: 11 residues. V was cut by 6 bases and J by 6 bases, with 6 bases left in between. The CDR3 spells CASSVGNEQFF. As DNA, the CDR3 is TGTGCCAGCAGCGTCGGCAATGAGCAGTTCTTC.

The V call is TRBV7-9, the J call TRBJ2-1; 8 bases fit TRBD2. The germline gives CDR1 SEHNR, CDR2 FQNEAQ (reference sequence). V trimming: 2 bases; J trimming: 1 base; junction bases outside the gene matches: 4. The CDR3 is made up of 16 amino acids. The CDR3 sequence is CASSLSGRDSYNEQFF. The CDR3 DNA sequence: TGTGCCAGCAGCTTATCCGGGAGGGATTCCTACAATGAGCAGTTCTTC.

The chain links TRBV5-4 to TRBJ2-4; 8 bases are shared with TRBD1. With 8 bases clipped from V and 4 bases from J, the junction kept 8 bases outside the gene matches. Germline CDR1 SGHNT, CDR2 YYREEE (reference sequence). The CDR3 contains 14 residues. The CDR3 here is CARAGGRRKNIQYF. The CDR3 DNA is TGTGCCAGAGCAGGGGGCAGGAGAAAAAACATTCAGTACTTC.

This chain joins TRBV6-1 and TRBJ2-1, with TRBD2 as a possible D gene (7 bases). This CDR3 spans 16 amino acids. Germline V gene sequence: CDR1 MNHNS, CDR2 SASEGT. Trimming took off 2 bases at V and 5 bases at J, with 16 bases between the two ends. CDR3 bases: TGTGCCAGCAGTGAAAGGGGGGGGGTACCTAACAATGAGCAGTTCTTC. Translation: CASSERGGVPNNEQFF.

V gene TRBV27 combines with J gene TRBJ2-7, with 9 bases aligning to TRBD1. Trimming took 5 bases from V and 6 from J; bases not matched to a gene: 5. This CDR3 region has 13 residues. The germline gives CDR1 MNHEY, CDR2 SMNVEV (reference sequence). The CDR3 loop reads CASSLGQGSEQYF. The CDR3 DNA sequence: TGTGCCAGCAGTCTCGGACAGGGGAGCGAGCAGTACTTC.

DNA for the CDR3: TGCAGCGTGAGTCCCGGGACAGGGATGCAAGAGACCCAGTACTTC. Protein: CSVSPGTGMQETQYF. The chain joins TRBV29-1 to TRBJ2-5; 9 bases align to TRBD1. The CDR3 runs 15 residues. CDR1 and CDR2 (germline): SQVTM, ANQGSEA. V was pared by 6 bases and J by 2 bases, with 10 bases of the junction left unmatched.

V gene TRBV29-1 combines with J gene TRBJ1-2, with 8 nucleotides matching TRBD1. The germline V gene encodes CDR1 SQVTM and CDR2 ANQGSEA. Trimming cost V 0 bases and J 7 bases; bases outside gene matches: 13. This CDR3 spans 16 amino acids. For the CDR3, the DNA is TGCAGCGTTGAAGATCAGATCGGATGGACAGGGTTTGGCTACACCTTC. It codes for CSVEDQIGWTGFGYTF.

The chain recombines TRBV6-1 with TRBJ2-1; TRBD2 is a possible D gene (6 bases). The V and J ends lost 7 bases and 1 base respectively, with 11 bases between them. The CDR3 runs to 14 residues. The V gene's germline CDR1 is MNHNS and CDR2 SASEGT. CDR3 nucleotide sequence: TGTGCCAGCACCGCGACTAGATCCTACAATGAGCAGTTCTTC. As protein: CASTATRSYNEQFF.

A few counts support this clone. The chain joins TRBV6-5 to TRBJ1-1; maybe TRBD1 (5 bases). Trimming shortened V by 7 bases and J by 2 bases, and 11 bases separated the two germline ends. CDR1 and CDR2 from the germline V gene are MNHEY and SVGAGI. CDR3 length equals 13 residues. The CDR3 is CASTQGRNTEAFF. CDR3 in DNA: TGTGCCAGCACCCAGGGCCGAAACACTGAAGCTTTCTTT.

The chain carries TRBV4-1 and TRBJ2-7; TRBD1 matches at 8 bases. This CDR3 has 14 amino acids. Germline CDR1 is MGHRA and CDR2 is YSYEKL. The V gene end was trimmed by 1 base and the J gene end by 4 bases; junction bases not matched to a gene: 3. Here the CDR3 reads CASSQVTGGYEQYF. The CDR3 DNA follows: TGCGCCAGCAGCCAAGTTACAGGGGGTTACGAGCAGTACTTC.

In this sample, this clone turned up a few times. The chain joins TRBV13 to TRBJ1-2; 9 nucleotides line up with TRBD1. The CDR3 consists of 14 residues. The germline V gene has CDR1 PRHDT and CDR2 FYEKMQ (reference sequence). The V gene end was trimmed by 2 bases and the J gene end by 7 bases; junction bases not matched to a gene: 5. CDR3 sequence: CASSLRDRAGGYTF. In nucleotides, the CDR3 is TGTGCCAGCAGCTTAAGGGACAGGGCCGGTGGCTACACCTTC.

This sequence joins TRBV27 and TRBJ2-7, with a weak D call TRBD2 (5 bases). The CDR3 extends over 15 amino acids. The germline V gene encodes CDR1 MNHEY and CDR2 SMNVEV (reference sequence). V lost 3 bases and J lost 0, with 12 bases in between. The CDR3 bases are TGTGCCAGCAGTTTCACCGGGGAAAGCTCCTACGAGCAGTACTTC. Amino acid sequence: CASSFTGESSYEQYF.

The chain couples TRBV27 to TRBJ2-7; TRBD2 is a possible D gene (5 bases). This CDR3 has 15 amino acids. V was trimmed by 3 bases and J by 3 bases, leaving 15 bases between them. The V gene's germline CDR1 is MNHEY and CDR2 SMNVEV (reference sequence). The CDR3 region is CASSFIAGKGYEQYF. The CDR3 bases are TGTGCCAGCAGTTTTATTGCCGGGAAGGGCTACGAGCAGTACTTC.

The chain links TRBV14 to TRBJ1-1, with D unresolved. The germline V gene has CDR1 SGHDN and CDR2 FVKESK. This CDR3 is 15 amino acids long. V was clipped by 4 bases and J by 2 bases, with 14 bases between them. CDR3 amino acids: CASSLGWRGNTEAFF. CDR3 nucleotide sequence: TGTGCCAGCAGCCTAGGATGGCGGGGAAACACTGAAGCTTTCTTT.

The rearrangement uses TRBV7-2 and TRBJ2-1; the match to TRBD2 covers 10 bases. V dropped 3 bases and J dropped 7; count of bases not matched to a gene: 6. Germline assignment: CDR1 SGHTA and CDR2 FQGNSA. The CDR3 is 15 residues long. The CDR3 loop is CASSFLAGGKNEQFF. CDR3 sequence (DNA): TGTGCCAGCAGCTTCTTAGCGGGAGGTAAGAATGAGCAGTTCTTC.

The CDR3 coding sequence is TGTGCCAGCAGCTATGGGACTAGCGGCCTTAACATTCAGTACTTC. Translated, it gives CASSYGTSGLNIQYF. The chain combines TRBV11-1 with TRBJ2-4, with TRBD2 matching 11 bases. Per germline, CDR1 SGHAT and CDR2 FQDESV (reference sequence). This CDR3 spans 15 amino acids. Trimming cost V 4 bases and J 7 bases; bases outside gene matches: 6. Combining the CDR3 with reference TRBV11-1 and TRBJ2-4 gives the whole variable domain EAEVAQSPRYKITEKSQAVAFWCDPISGHATLYWYRQILGQGPELLVQFQDESVVDDSQLPKDRFSAERLKGVDSTLKIQPAELGDSAMYLCASSYGTSGLNIQYFGAGTRLSVL.

Points on this clone: Germline and junction disagree at one end, which may indicate a read error. V gene TRBV7-7 combines with J gene TRBJ2-5; possible D gene TRBD2, 7 bases. In germline, CDR1 is SSHAT, CDR2 FNYEAQ (reference sequence). The CDR3 sequence is 16 residues long. CDR3 sequence (DNA): TGTGCTAGCAGCGGGCCCGGGGGGCCCAGCCAAGAGACCCAGTACTTC. It is translated as CASSGPGGPSQETQYF.

The chain links TRBV5-1 to TRBJ1-1; D unclear. In germline, CDR1 is SGHRS, CDR2 YFSETQ. The CDR3 runs to 14 residues. V gave up 0 bases and J gave up 11 bases, with 17 bases separating them. CDR3 protein: CASSLAGSSGMAFF. For the CDR3, the DNA is TGCGCCAGCAGCTTGGCGGGTTCGAGCGGGATGGCTTTCTTT.

This rearrangement joins TRBV6-5 to TRBJ2-5, with 8 bases identical to TRBD2. TRBJ2-7 matches the DNA end more closely, so the J call is doubtful. Germline assignment: CDR1 MNHEY and CDR2 SVGAGI. This CDR3 comprises 15 residues. Here the CDR3 reads CASSDTGLDPYEQYF. For the CDR3, the DNA is TGTGCCAGCAGCGATACGGGACTAGATCCCTACGAGCAGTACTTC.